What follows are 16 T cell receptor beta chains derived from one specimen sequenced in a study of cytomegalovirus exposure and HLA in healthy donors. The PCR employed 60 Vbeta primers together with 13 Jbeta primers. TCRdb's copy holds only in-frame clones and misses some; the assay was immunoSEQ multiplex PCR. Among more than 95,000 clones, 75% were seen once, and the ten largest hold over 2.5%. Sequencing input: PBMCs. Receptor source: a woman in her fifties or sixties in good health and CMV-seronegative.

The chain has TRBV19 and TRBJ1-2; no clear D. The ends were cut back, 9 bases at V and 4 bases at J, with 15 bases in the middle. The germline V gene has CDR1 LNHDA and CDR2 SQIVND (reference sequence). The CDR3 is made up of 13 amino acids. CDR3 region: CASFGAGIYGYTF. The CDR3 DNA reads as TGTGCCAGCTTCGGTGCAGGTATCTATGGCTACACCTTC. The complete variable domain, with remaining parts taken from reference TRBV19 and TRBJ1-2, reads DGGITQSPKYLFRKEGQNVTLSCEQNLNHDAMYWYRQDPGQGLRLIYYSQIVNDFQKGDIAEGYSVSREKKESFPLTVTSAQKNPTAFYLCASFGAGIYGYTFGSGTRLTVV.

This clone was detected only a few times. J is TRBJ1-1 and V is TRBV29-1; D perhaps matches TRBD1 (6 bases). CDR3 length: 11 residues. V was clipped by 7 bases and J by 8 bases, with 14 bases between them. Per germline, CDR1 SQVTM and CDR2 ANQGSEA. CDR3 nucleotides: TGCAGCGGCGCCAGGGGCCCAGAAGCTTTCTTT. It encodes CSGARGPEAFF.

The chain has TRBV28 and TRBJ2-5, with a weak D call TRBD1 (6 bases). CDR1 is MDHEN, CDR2 SYDVKM, per germline. Trimming took off 8 bases at V and 5 bases at J, with 12 bases between the two ends. The CDR3 contains 12 residues. CDR3 in amino acids: CASESTGETQYF. The CDR3 DNA sequence: TGTGCCAGCGAATCTACAGGGGAGACCCAGTACTTC.

The V call is TRBV5-6, the J call TRBJ2-7; D may be TRBD1 (5 bases). Germline CDR1 is SGHDT and CDR2 is YYEEEE. Trimming took off 4 bases at V and 6 bases at J, with 23 bases between the two ends. The CDR3 spans 16 residues. DNA of the CDR3: TGTGCCAGCAGCCCAAATCCCGCCATAAGGGGATCCGAGCAGTACTTC. Its translation: CASSPNPAIRGSEQYF.

This clone appeared a few times. The rearrangement joins TRBV7-3 to TRBJ2-1; TRBD1 matches at 8 bases. Germline V gene data show CDR1 as SGHTA and CDR2 as FQGTGA. V dropped 1 base and J dropped 5; count of bases not matched to a gene: 4. The CDR3 runs to 15 residues. The CDR3 loop is CASSLSTGGNNEQFF. The CDR3 nucleotides read TGTGCCAGCAGCTTAAGCACAGGGGGAAACAATGAGCAGTTCTTC.

The chain carries TRBV27 and TRBJ2-4; no clear D gene. The CDR3 is 13 residues long. Germline CDR1 and CDR2: MNHEY and SMNVEV (reference sequence). Trimming shortened V by 3 bases and J by 7 bases, and 10 bases separated the two germline ends. For the CDR3, the DNA is TGTGCCAGCAGTTTCGTCCTCGGGAACATTCAGTACTTC. It translates to CASSFVLGNIQYF.

This clone showed up just once. V and J are TRBV5-4 and TRBJ2-7, with a tentative D call TRBD1 (6 bases). CDR3 length equals 15 residues. Germline CDR1 reads SGHNT; CDR2 reads YYREEE (reference sequence). Between the trimmed V and J ends, which lost 4 bases and 3 bases, there was a span of 17 bases. In nucleotides, the CDR3 is TGTGCCAGCAGCAGCCTGAAAGGGGGTATCTACGAGCAGTACTTC. Protein: CASSSLKGGIYEQYF.

This rearrangement joins TRBV4-2 to TRBJ2-2; D possibly corresponds to TRBD1 (6 bases). Deletions cut 0 bases from V and 3 bases from J, with 11 bases between. The CDR3 covers 16 residues. Germline loops: CDR1 LGHNA, CDR2 YNFKEQ. The CDR3 bases are TGTGCCAGCAGCCAAGATAACAGGGCCTACACCGGGGAGCTGTTTTTT. This sequence encodes CASSQDNRAYTGELFF.

V usage is TRBV10-1 and J usage is TRBJ1-5; 7 nucleotides agree with TRBD1. CDR3 size: 14 residues. J was trimmed by 6 bases and V by 0 bases; bases with no gene match: 2. The germline gives CDR1 WNHNN, CDR2 SYGVQD (reference sequence). The CDR3 region is CASSESDRSQPQHF. CDR3 sequence (DNA): TGCGCCAGCAGTGAGTCGGACAGGAGTCAGCCCCAGCATTTT.

V gene TRBV7-2 combines with J gene TRBJ2-5, with 8 bases identical to TRBD1. V lost 5 bases and J lost 5; bases outside the gene matches: 13. This CDR3 has 16 amino acids. The V gene's germline CDR1 is SGHTA and CDR2 FQGNSA. Written as DNA, the CDR3 is TGTGCCAGCAGCCAGACAGGACAGGGAGGAGGGGAGACCCAGTACTTC. Its protein is CASSQTGQGGGETQYF.

V is TRBV10-3 and J is TRBJ2-1; the D is unclear. The CDR3 spans 11 residues. Germline assignment: CDR1 ENHRY and CDR2 SYGVKD. Trimming pared 10 bases from V and 3 bases from J, leaving 7 bases between. The CDR3 sequence: CASRVYNEQFF. CDR3 coding DNA: TGTGCCAGTCGGGTCTACAATGAGCAGTTCTTC.

V is TRBV11-1 and J is TRBJ2-3, with 11 bases matching TRBD2. V was clipped by 3 bases and J by 1 base; unmatched bases: 0. CDR3 length equals 15 residues. CDR1 and CDR2 (germline): SGHAT, FQDESV (reference sequence). CDR3 loop: CASSFSGGGTDTQYF. The CDR3 region has the DNA TGTGCCAGCAGCTTTAGCGGGGGGGGCACAGATACGCAGTATTTT.

This chain uses TRBV9 with TRBJ2-2; 8 bases are shared with TRBD2. The CDR3 runs 16 residues. CDR1 is SGDLS and CDR2 is YYNGEE in the germline V gene. Trimming took 0 bases from V and 4 from J; bases not matched to a gene: 5. The DNA for the CDR3 is TGTGCCAGCAGCGTAGTATCGGGGGGGAGCACCGGGGAGCTGTTTTTT. It encodes CASSVVSGGSTGELFF. The full variable domain, its missing parts supplied by reference TRBV9 and TRBJ2-2, is DSGVTQTPKHLITATGQRVTLRCSPRSGDLSVYWYQQSLDQGLQFLIQYYNGEERAKGNILERFSAQQFPDLHSELNLSSLELGDSALYFCASSVVSGGSTGELFFGEGSRLTVL.

The gene calls are TRBV7-2 and TRBJ2-7; 10 bases map to TRBD1. Germline CDR1 is SGHTA and CDR2 is FQGNSA. This CDR3 has 15 amino acids. V lost 4 bases, J lost 2 bases, and 5 bases stayed unmatched. Here the CDR3 DNA reads TGTGCCAGCAGCTGGACAGGGGGACCGACCTACGAGCAGTACTTC. It yields the protein CASSWTGGPTYEQYF. The entire variable domain, with the rest obtained from reference TRBV7-2 and TRBJ2-7, is as follows: GAGVSQSPSNKVTEKGKDVELRCDPISGHTALYWYRQSLGQGLEFLIYFQGNSAPDKSGLPSDRFSAERTGGSVSTLTIQRTQQEDSAVYLCASSWTGGPTYEQYFGPGTRLTVT.

The genes are TRBV9 and TRBJ2-5; weak D call: TRBD2 (6 bases). The V gene lost 5 bases and the J gene lost 3 bases, with 11 bases spanning the gap. CDR3 size: 13 residues. In germline, CDR1 is SGDLS, CDR2 YYNGEE. CDR3: CASSGLRKETQYF. DNA of the CDR3: TGTGCCAGCAGTGGACTAAGAAAAGAGACCCAGTACTTC.

The chain combines TRBV11-2 with TRBJ2-3; TRBD2 might be the D (6 bases). This CDR3 is built from 15 residues. V gave up 5 bases and J gave up 6 bases, with 18 bases separating them. Germline-derived CDR1 and CDR2 are SGHAT and FQNNGV. This CDR3 is CASSLTEGPSDTQYF. As DNA, the CDR3 is TGTGCCAGCAGCCTGACGGAGGGCCCCTCGGATACGCAGTATTTT.